A selection of T cell receptor beta chains follows, all from one sample in a study of monozygotic twins with inflammatory bowel disease. TCRdb reprocessed the 5' RACE reads and keeps a single row for each CDR3 protein, giving no DNA. The sample yields 90,000 to 110,000 distinct CDR3 sequences, of which the top ten take up approximately 13%. Sequenced material: blood. The receptors shown here come from a human donor with ulcerative colitis or Crohn's disease, or a healthy co-twin of an affected twin (not recorded which). Both conserved end residues are part of each CDR3. Fields, in order: J gene, V gene, CDR3 protein.

>TRBJ1-2|TRBV19
CASSIRPTGSNYGYTF
>TRBJ1-6|TRBV12-3/TRBV12-4
CASSSHRVVAPLHF
>TRBJ2-7|TRBV29-1
CSVAPQGYEQYF
>TRBJ2-1|TRBV12-3/TRBV12-4
CASSPARDFYNEQFF
>TRBJ2-5|TRBV12-3/TRBV12-4
CASSRSGAETQYF
>TRBJ2-5|TRBV3-1
CASSLAHRQETQYF
>TRBJ1-2|TRBV6-5
CASSRSNYGYTF
>TRBJ2-2|TRBV11-2
CASRRPSRGTGELFF
>TRBJ2-2|TRBV19
CASSTSGRYTGELFF
>TRBJ2-7|TRBV5-4
CASSLESGDYEQYF
>TRBJ2-1|TRBV27
CASSLAKTGISYNEQFF
>TRBJ2-3|TRBV29-1
CSFGQGTDTQYF
>TRBJ2-7|TRBV10-3
CAVGSSLYEQYF
>TRBJ2-2|TRBV24-1
CATRGLGSTGELFF
>TRBJ2-5|TRBV29-1
CSVESAGVETQYF
>TRBJ1-1|TRBV12-3/TRBV12-4
CASRTGEAQVMNTEAFF
>TRBJ2-5|TRBV11-2
CASSHSGEETQYF
>TRBJ2-4|TRBV20-1
CSAHAGQRNMQYF
>TRBJ1-2|TRBV7-2
CASSTGTAGYTF
>TRBJ2-2|TRBV5-1
CASSWGPGRTGELFF
>TRBJ2-5|TRBV4-1
CASSQLGLAGVETQYF
>TRBJ1-5|TRBV30
CAWRLGQGNQPQHF
>TRBJ1-1|TRBV12-3/TRBV12-4
CASSHGRAEAFF
>TRBJ2-5|TRBV11-2
CASSAGGLAGVLAQYF
>TRBJ2-5|TRBV5-4
CTSRLGTGETQYF
>TRBJ2-7|TRBV27
CASSPLNGASAYEQYF
>TRBJ2-1|TRBV20-1
CRFSGTSYNEQFF
>TRBJ1-4|TRBV28
CASSLGGQGGTNEKLFF
>TRBJ2-7|TRBV6-1
CASTEVRRSYEQYF
>TRBJ2-2|TRBV6-2/TRBV6-3
CASSYGTGTGNTGELFF
>TRBJ1-5|TRBV29-1
CSVGEGRPQHF
>TRBJ2-7|TRBV5-1
CASSLRGSYEQYF
>TRBJ1-4|TRBV12-3/TRBV12-4
CASSFEAVEEKLFF
>TRBJ1-1|TRBV7-8
CASSLGLVGNTEAFF
>TRBJ1-6|TRBV12-3/TRBV12-4
CASSLWGGNSPLHF
>TRBJ2-7|TRBV12-3/TRBV12-4
CASSDRGFHYEQYF
>TRBJ1-5|TRBV4-1
CASSQGPQSKYFSNQPQHF
>TRBJ2-7|TRBV7-9
CASSRQGWSARYEQYF
>TRBJ2-5|TRBV5-6
CASSSDPPGTQYF
>TRBJ2-2|TRBV7-6
CASSSDRTHTGELFF
>TRBJ2-1|TRBV10-3
CAISESQGSGDYNEQFF
>TRBJ1-4|TRBV28
CAHGAQMKEKLFF
>TRBJ2-7|TRBV5-1
CASRPGQHYEQYF
>TRBJ2-1|TRBV9
CASSFSAGGRSEQFF
>TRBJ1-1|TRBV29-1
CSVEVWGRGGYTEAFF
>TRBJ2-3|TRBV7-2
CASSPPPGSTDTQYF